These T cell receptor beta chains were read from a single sample in a study of cytomegalovirus exposure and HLA in healthy donors. Here immunoSEQ multiplex PCR was the method, and the copy in TCRdb shows in-frame clones only, minus some. The sample holds about 44,000 clones; approximately 93% are singletons and the top ten take over 2%. The sequenced sample consisted of PBMCs. The receptor source for this set is a woman aged 18-35 years in good health and CMV-seronegative. CDR3s include the opening cysteine and the closing phenylalanine or tryptophan. D genes are given only for firm matches. Expanded clones get a size class; other rows say once, few or many, or leave the size out.

-,TRBV12-5,TRBD1,17,TRBJ1-2,CASGLVGLGTGNYGYTF,TGTGCTAGTGGTTTGGTAGGACTCGGGACAGGGAACTATGGCTACACCTTC
-,TRBV11-2,-,15,TRBJ2-2,CASSPRAGPPGELFF,TGTGCCAGCAGCCCCCGTGCAGGCCCTCCCGGGGAGCTGTTTTTT
-,TRBV6-1,-,17,TRBJ2-2,CASSEALWAANTGELFF,TGTGCCAGCAGTGAAGCGCTGTGGGCAGCGAACACCGGGGAGCTGTTTTTT
-,TRBV19,TRBD1,17,TRBJ1-6,CASSTRQGSSYNSPLHF,TGTGCCAGTAGTACCAGACAGGGAAGCTCCTATAATTCACCCCTCCACTTT
-,TRBV29-1,-,16,TRBJ2-1,CSVGGREGGEGDEQFF,TGCAGCGTTGGGGGTCGAGAGGGCGGAGAGGGAGACGAGCAGTTCTTC
-,TRBV7-9,-,15,TRBJ1-1,CASSLCRGACTEAFF,TGTGCCAGCAGCTTATGTCGGGGGGCTTGCACTGAAGCTTTCTTT
few,TRBV6-1,-,15,TRBJ2-7,CASSGEQEPSYEQYF,TGTGCCAGCAGTGGAGAACAGGAGCCCTCCTACGAGCAGTACTTC
-,TRBV6-1,-,15,TRBJ1-1,CASSESGGGSAEAFF,TGTGCCAGCAGTGAGTCGGGGGGCGGGTCAGCTGAAGCTTTCTTT
-,TRBV11-2,-,16,TRBJ1-3,CASSLARGISGNTIYF,TGTGCCAGCAGCTTAGCTAGGGGAATCTCTGGAAACACCATATATTTT
once,TRBV5-1,-,15,TRBJ2-7,CASSLEGGPPYEQYF,TGCGCCAGCAGCTTGGAGGGGGGGCCTCCCTACGAGCAGTACTTC
-,TRBV11-2,-,13,TRBJ1-1,CASSFSSNTEAFF,TGTGCCAGCAGCTTTAGTTCGAACACTGAAGCTTTCTTT
-,TRBV6-1,TRBD2,14,TRBJ2-3,CAIGSGGVSDTQYF,TGTGCCATTGGGAGCGGGGGGGTCTCAGATACGCAGTATTTT
-,TRBV2,TRBD1,16,TRBJ1-2,CASRYPGQGLNYGYTF,TGTGCCAGCAGATATCCGGGACAGGGTCTTAACTATGGCTACACCTTC
few,TRBV7-3,TRBD1,12,TRBJ2-7,CASSNGQGLQYF,TGTGCCAGCAGCAATGGACAGGGGTTGCAGTACTTC
once,TRBV28,-,11,TRBJ2-2,CASSGTGELFF,TGTGCCAGCAGCGGTACCGGGGAGCTGTTTTTT
-,TRBV5-4,TRBD2,16,TRBJ2-1,CASSLSGGEAYNEQFF,TGTGCCAGCAGCTTATCGGGGGGAGAGGCCTACAATGAGCAGTTCTTC
once,TRBV15,-,15,TRBJ1-2,CATGTQDRLNYGYTF,TGTGCCACCGGGACGCAGGACAGACTTAACTATGGCTACACCTTC
once,TRBV5-6,TRBD2,13,TRBJ2-5,CASSLSRGGTQYF,TGTGCCAGCAGCTTGTCGCGGGGGGGGACCCAGTACTTC
-,TRBV7-9,-,16,TRBJ2-1,CASSSSTVRTYNEQFF,TGTGCCAGCAGCTCCTCCACGGTCCGTACCTACAATGAGCAGTTCTTC
-,TRBV30,TRBD1,16,TRBJ1-3,CAWGFKQGESGNTIYF,TGTGCCTGGGGGTTTAAACAGGGGGAGTCTGGAAACACCATATATTTT
-,TRBV10-2,-,17,TRBJ1-5,CASRPAGGDNLGQPQHF,TGCGCCAGCAGGCCCGCGGGGGGCGATAACTTGGGTCAGCCCCAGCATTTT
-,TRBV28,-,13,TRBJ2-7,CASSLQVSYEQYF,TGTGCCAGCAGTTTACAGGTCTCCTACGAGCAGTACTTC
-,TRBV23-1,TRBD1,18,TRBJ2-6,CASISQTGDASGANVLTF,TGCGCCAGCATTTCTCAAACAGGGGACGCCTCTGGGGCCAACGTCCTGACTTTC
-,TRBV5-8,-,16,TRBJ1-1,CASTKTWGRGNTEAFF,TGTGCCAGCACCAAAACATGGGGCAGGGGGAACACTGAAGCTTTCTTT
-,TRBV5-4,-,15,TRBJ2-2,CASRRRGKNTGELFF,TGTGCCAGCAGGAGGCGGGGAAAGAACACCGGGGAGCTGTTTTTT
-,TRBV4-2,TRBD2,17,TRBJ2-1,CASSQARLAGQSDEQFF,TGTGCCAGCAGCCAAGCCCGACTAGCGGGACAATCAGATGAGCAGTTCTTC
-,TRBV5-1,TRBD1,16,TRBJ1-2,CASSRAGTDRNYGYTF,TGCGCCAGCAGCCGGGCCGGGACAGATCGAAACTATGGCTACACCTTC
-,TRBV7-9,-,14,TRBJ2-2,CASSPTVNTGELFF,TGTGCCAGCAGCCCTACAGTAAACACCGGGGAGCTGTTTTTT
-,TRBV28,TRBD1,17,TRBJ2-7,CASSTNTRDRGTREQYF,TGTGCCAGCAGTACCAACACGCGGGACAGGGGGACGAGGGAGCAGTACTTC
-,TRBV19,-,15,TRBJ1-3,CASSPSGSTGNTIYF,TGTGCCAGTAGTCCCTCGGGATCCACTGGAAACACCATATATTTT
-,TRBV4-2,-,17,TRBJ2-3,CASSQDGGGGGTDTQYF,TGTGCCAGCAGCCAAGATGGAGGCGGAGGGGGCACAGATACGCAGTATTTT
-,TRBV10-3,TRBD1,15,TRBJ1-6,CAISLTGGANSPLHF,TGTGCCATCAGTTTAACAGGGGGCGCGAATTCACCCCTCCACTTT
-,TRBV6-1,TRBD1,16,TRBJ2-7,CASSEQQGLISYEQYF,TGTGCCAGCAGTGAACAACAGGGGCTGATATCTTACGAGCAGTACTTC
-,TRBV5-5,-,15,TRBJ1-1,CASSLAHRMNTEAFF,TGTGCCAGCAGCTTGGCACACAGGATGAACACTGAAGCTTTCTTT
-,TRBV5-1,TRBD1,15,TRBJ1-1,CASSLVRTGITEAFF,TGCGCCAGCAGCTTGGTAAGGACAGGGATCACTGAAGCTTTCTTT
-,TRBV28,-,15,TRBJ2-7,CASSLGGTDLYEQYF,TGTGCCAGCAGTTTAGGCGGGACGGACTTATACGAGCAGTACTTC
-,TRBV6-6,TRBD1,16,TRBJ1-1,CASSYPTGAGNTEAFF,TGTGCCAGCAGTTACCCGACAGGGGCCGGGAACACTGAAGCTTTCTTT
-,TRBV30,-,16,TRBJ2-2,CAWSTGTSRNHGELFF,TGTGCCTGGAGTACTGGGACATCTCGGAATCACGGGGAGCTGTTTTTT
-,TRBV5-1,-,18,TRBJ1-6,CASSLVAQGILYNSPLHF,TGCGCCAGCAGCTTGGTGGCCCAGGGAATTTTATATAATTCACCCCTCCACTTT
-,TRBV19,-,14,TRBJ1-1,CASSIGQMVTEAFF,TGTGCCAGTAGTATTGGGCAGATGGTCACTGAAGCTTTCTTT
-,TRBV19,TRBD1,14,TRBJ1-2,CASSMGRGPYGYTF,TGTGCCAGTAGTATGGGCAGGGGGCCTTATGGCTACACCTTC
-,TRBV6-5,-,16,TRBJ1-3,CASSYFGEVSGNTIYF,TGTGCCAGCAGTTACTTCGGTGAGGTCTCTGGAAACACCATATATTTT
-,TRBV28,-,14,TRBJ2-3,CASSLGEVRDTQYF,TGTGCCAGCAGTCTCGGGGAGGTACGAGATACGCAGTATTTT
-,TRBV7-9,-,13,TRBJ1-1,CASSPRTDTEAFF,TGTGCCAGCAGCCCTCGGACAGACACTGAAGCTTTCTTT
-,TRBV4-1,TRBD2,18,TRBJ2-7,CASSQDRGTSGMGDEQYF,TGCGCCAGCAGCCAAGATCGAGGGACTAGCGGGATGGGCGACGAGCAGTACTTC
-,TRBV28,-,15,TRBJ1-5,CASSPLGGRGQPQHF,TGTGCCAGCAGTCCCCTCGGGGGACGAGGTCAGCCCCAGCATTTT
-,TRBV6-4,TRBD2,15,TRBJ2-1,CASSPLAGGKDEQFF,TGTGCCAGCAGTCCCCTAGCGGGGGGGAAGGATGAGCAGTTCTTC
-,TRBV7-9,-,13,TRBJ1-4,CASSLDRVEKLFF,TGTGCCAGCAGCTTAGACAGGGTTGAAAAACTGTTTTTT
-,TRBV7-8,TRBD1,15,TRBJ2-7,CASSLQGAVNYEQYF,TGTGCCAGCAGCTTACAGGGGGCCGTGAACTACGAGCAGTACTTC
-,TRBV4-1,-,15,TRBJ2-1,CASSHWSTPDNEQFF,TGCGCCAGCAGCCATTGGTCTACGCCGGACAATGAGCAGTTCTTC
-,TRBV19,-,12,TRBJ1-2,CASSLTMDSYTF,TGTGCCAGTAGCTTGACCATGGACAGCTACACCTTC
-,TRBV28,-,16,TRBJ1-2,CASSSPTFALAYGYTF,TGTGCCAGCAGCTCACCGACTTTTGCGCTGGCCTATGGCTACACCTTC
-,TRBV18,TRBD1,14,TRBJ1-5,CASSGDRGNQPQHF,TGTGCCAGCTCAGGGGACAGGGGCAATCAGCCCCAGCATTTT
-,TRBV28,-,13,TRBJ2-7,CASREASAYEQYF,TGTGCCAGCAGAGAGGCTTCAGCTTACGAGCAGTACTTC
-,TRBV7-3,-,13,TRBJ2-3,CASSLGPQDTQYF,TGTGCCAGCAGCTTAGGCCCCCAAGATACGCAGTATTTT
-,TRBV14,TRBD2,16,TRBJ2-1,CASSRRTSGRYNEQFF,TGTGCCAGCAGCCGCCGGACTAGCGGGAGATACAATGAGCAGTTCTTC
-,TRBV5-1,-,15,TRBJ2-2,CASSLEGVDTGELFF,TGCGCCAGCAGCTTGGAAGGGGTGGACACCGGGGAGCTGTTTTTT